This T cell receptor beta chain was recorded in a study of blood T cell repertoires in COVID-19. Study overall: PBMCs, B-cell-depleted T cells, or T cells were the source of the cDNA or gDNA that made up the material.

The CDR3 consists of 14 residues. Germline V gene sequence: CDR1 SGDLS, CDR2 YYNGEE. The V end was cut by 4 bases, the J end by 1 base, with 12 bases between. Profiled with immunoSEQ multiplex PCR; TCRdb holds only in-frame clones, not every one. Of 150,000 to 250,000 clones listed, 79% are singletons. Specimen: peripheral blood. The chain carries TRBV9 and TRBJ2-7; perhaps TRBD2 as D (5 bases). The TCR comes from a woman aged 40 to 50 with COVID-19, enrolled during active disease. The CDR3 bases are TGTGCCAGCAGCCTCCGGGATCCTTCCTACGAGCAGTACTTC. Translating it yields CASSLRDPSYEQYF.